This TCR beta chain was recorded in a study of blood T cell repertoires in COVID-19. On the study more broadly: Acute and convalescent COVID-19 specimens originated in the United States, Italy and Spain. Sample material is recorded as cDNA or gDNA derived from T cells, B-cell-depleted T cells, or PBMCs.

CDR1 and CDR2 (germline): SQVTM, ANQGSEA. The CDR3 extends over 12 amino acids. Per the authors' pipeline: Amplification from reference gene primers served as the basis for estimated nucleated cell counts. The method was immunoSEQ multiplex PCR; TCRdb's version includes in-frame clones alone and lacks a portion of them. For V, J and clone size, that table is used; D and trimming come from the DNA. This sample has some 150,000 clones, with approximately 90% found just once. With respect to this clone: The junction shows a germline mismatch at one end, possibly a read error.

This receptor was taken from a woman between 45 and 60 years old with acute or convalescent COVID-19. Sequences were obtained from peripheral blood. The chain joins TRBV29-1 to TRBJ1-2, with D unresolved. The DNA for the CDR3 is TGCAGCGTGGAAGGAGCGACGAGGGGCTACACCTTC. It specifies CSVEGATRGYTF.